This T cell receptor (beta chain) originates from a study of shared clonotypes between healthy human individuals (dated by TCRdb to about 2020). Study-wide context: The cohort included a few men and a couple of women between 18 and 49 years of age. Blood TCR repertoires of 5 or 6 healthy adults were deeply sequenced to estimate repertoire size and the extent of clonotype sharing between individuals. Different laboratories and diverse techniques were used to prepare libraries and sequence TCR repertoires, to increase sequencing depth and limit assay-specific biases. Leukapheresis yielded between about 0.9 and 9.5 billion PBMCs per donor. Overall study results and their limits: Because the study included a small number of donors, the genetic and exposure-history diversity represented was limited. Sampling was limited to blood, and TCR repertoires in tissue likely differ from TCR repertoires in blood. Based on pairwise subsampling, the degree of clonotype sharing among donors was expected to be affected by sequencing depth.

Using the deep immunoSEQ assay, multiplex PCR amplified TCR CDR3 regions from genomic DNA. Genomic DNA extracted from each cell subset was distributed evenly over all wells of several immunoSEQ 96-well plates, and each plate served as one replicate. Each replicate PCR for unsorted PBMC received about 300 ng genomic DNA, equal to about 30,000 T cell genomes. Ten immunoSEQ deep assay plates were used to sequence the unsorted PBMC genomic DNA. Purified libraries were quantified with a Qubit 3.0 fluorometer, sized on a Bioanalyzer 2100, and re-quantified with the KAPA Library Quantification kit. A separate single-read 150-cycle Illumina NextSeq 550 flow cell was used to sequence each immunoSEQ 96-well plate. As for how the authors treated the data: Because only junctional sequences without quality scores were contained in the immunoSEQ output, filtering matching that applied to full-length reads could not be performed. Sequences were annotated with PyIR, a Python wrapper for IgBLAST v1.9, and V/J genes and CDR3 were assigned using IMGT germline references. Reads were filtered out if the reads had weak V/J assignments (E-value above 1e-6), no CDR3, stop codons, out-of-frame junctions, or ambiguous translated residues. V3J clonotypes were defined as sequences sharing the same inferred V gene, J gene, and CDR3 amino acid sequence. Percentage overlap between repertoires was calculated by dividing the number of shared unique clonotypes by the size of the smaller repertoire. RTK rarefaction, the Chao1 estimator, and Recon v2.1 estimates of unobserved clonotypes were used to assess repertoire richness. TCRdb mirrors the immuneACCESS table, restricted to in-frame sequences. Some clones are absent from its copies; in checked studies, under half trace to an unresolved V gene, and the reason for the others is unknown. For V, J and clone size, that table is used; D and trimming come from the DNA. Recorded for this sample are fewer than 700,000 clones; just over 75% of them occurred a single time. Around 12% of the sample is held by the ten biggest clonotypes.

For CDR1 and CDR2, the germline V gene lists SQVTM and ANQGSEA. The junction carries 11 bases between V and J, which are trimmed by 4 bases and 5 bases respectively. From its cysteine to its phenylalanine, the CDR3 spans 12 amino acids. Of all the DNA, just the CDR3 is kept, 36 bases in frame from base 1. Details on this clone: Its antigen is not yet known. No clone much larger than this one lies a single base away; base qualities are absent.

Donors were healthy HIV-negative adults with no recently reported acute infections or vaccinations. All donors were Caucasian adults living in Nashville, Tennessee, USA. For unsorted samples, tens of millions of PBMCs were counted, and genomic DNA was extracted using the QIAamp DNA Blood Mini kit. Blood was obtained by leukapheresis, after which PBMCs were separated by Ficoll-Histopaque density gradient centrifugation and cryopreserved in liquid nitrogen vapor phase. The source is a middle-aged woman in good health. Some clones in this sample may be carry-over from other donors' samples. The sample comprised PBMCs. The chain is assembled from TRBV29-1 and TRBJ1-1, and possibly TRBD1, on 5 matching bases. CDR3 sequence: CSVVWGGTEAFF. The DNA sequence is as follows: TGCAGCGTTGTATGGGGGGGAACTGAAGCTTTCTTT.